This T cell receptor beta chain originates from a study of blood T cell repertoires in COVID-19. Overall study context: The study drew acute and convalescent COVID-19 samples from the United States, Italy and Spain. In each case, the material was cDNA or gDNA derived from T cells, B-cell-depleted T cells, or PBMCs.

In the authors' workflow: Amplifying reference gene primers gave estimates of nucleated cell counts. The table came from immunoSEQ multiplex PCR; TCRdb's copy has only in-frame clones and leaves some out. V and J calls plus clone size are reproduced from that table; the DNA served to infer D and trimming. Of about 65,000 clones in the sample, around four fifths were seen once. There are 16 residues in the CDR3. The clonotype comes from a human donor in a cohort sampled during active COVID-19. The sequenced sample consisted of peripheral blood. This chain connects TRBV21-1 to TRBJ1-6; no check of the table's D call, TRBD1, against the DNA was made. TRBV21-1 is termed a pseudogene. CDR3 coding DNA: TGTGCCAGCAGCCCCGACAGGGGCTCCTATAATTCACCCCTCCACTTT. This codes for CASSPDRGSYNSPLHF.